These 4 T cell receptor beta chains were sequenced from one sample in a study of T cell responses to AZD1222 COVID-19 vaccine (dated by TCRdb to the early 2020s). The library was built by means of the immunoSEQ multiplex PCR assay. What TCRdb holds here is the immuneACCESS table cut down to in-frame rearrangements. Part of the clones is not present; checked against another copy, under half of the missing clones reflect an unresolved V gene, and the others are unexplained. Present in this sample are some 85,000 clones, roughly nine tenths of which were seen just once. The top ten constitute about a quarter of the sample. What the time point label conveys for this sample: baseline before first vaccination. The sequenced sample was peripheral blood, obtained on day 0 of AZD1222 vaccination. The source is an adult in good health.

The chain links TRBV20-1 to TRBJ2-1, with TRBD2 as a possible D gene (5 bases). The germline CDR1 and CDR2 sequences are DFQATT and SNEGSKA (reference sequence). The V gene lost 3 bases and the J gene lost 5 bases, with 8 bases spanning the gap. The CDR3 sequence is 12 residues long. DNA for the CDR3: TGCAGTGCTAGTAGACTAAACAATGAGCAGTTCTTC. This translates into CSASRLNNEQFF.

The gene calls are TRBV2 and TRBJ1-6; D gene uncertain. This CDR3 comprises 13 residues. Trimming removed 4 bases at V and 7 bases at J, with 8 bases between. Germline CDR1 is SNHLY and CDR2 is FYNNEI. CDR3 in DNA: TGTGCCAGCAGTGGACACCTCAATTCACCCCTCCACTTT. This translates into CASSGHLNSPLHF.

The rearrangement links TRBV2 to TRBJ2-5; D is uncertain. This CDR3 has 14 residues. The V end lost 3 bases, the J end lost 7 bases, and 15 bases lay between the germline ends. Per the germline V gene, CDR1 is SNHLY and CDR2 is FYNNEI. This chain's CDR3 is CASSDRWPKATQYF. The CDR3 DNA reads TGTGCCAGCAGTGATCGGTGGCCGAAGGCGACCCAGTACTTC.

The chain uses TRBV5-4 and TRBJ2-5; TRBD2 is a possible D gene (6 bases). From germline, CDR1 is SGHNT and CDR2 YYREEE (reference sequence). The CDR3 covers 12 residues. V was trimmed by 10 bases and J by 5 bases, leaving 15 bases between them. CDR3 nucleotides: TGTGCCGGCGGGGCGGGGAAGGAGACCCAGTACTTC. Residues: CAGGAGKETQYF.